These T cell receptor beta chains were read from a single sample in a study of blood T cell repertoires in COVID-19. TCRdb's table, derived via immunoSEQ multiplex PCR, lists solely in-frame clones and lacks some. The profile covers roughly 230,000 clones, with about 90% appearing a single time and around 0.86% taken by the ten largest. The material sequenced was peripheral blood. Every receptor here comes from a man between 25 and 39 years old with COVID-19, enrolled during active disease. Each CDR3 is given with its conserved first and last residue. D genes are given only for firm matches. Not all rows give a size; the values are once, few, many and, for expanded clones, a class.

j_call: TRBJ1-2
d_call: .
v_call: TRBV7-9
clone_size: .
cdr3_nt: TGTGCCAGCATAAATCAGGGGTCGGGTGGCTACACCTTC
cdr3_aa: CASINQGSGGYTF

j_call: TRBJ1-2
d_call: .
v_call: TRBV6-5
clone_size: .
cdr3_nt: TGTGCCAGCACCCCTACCCCAGGGGTCCCCTATGGCTACACCTTC
cdr3_aa: CASTPTPGVPYGYTF

j_call: TRBJ1-1
d_call: .
v_call: TRBV6-5
clone_size: .
cdr3_nt: TGTGCCAGCAGTCAGGGACTTGAAGCTTTCTTT
cdr3_aa: CASSQGLEAFF

j_call: TRBJ2-1
d_call: TRBD2
v_call: TRBV28
clone_size: .
cdr3_nt: TGTGCCAGCAGTTCTTCCAGCGGGGGACTCGGGGAGCAGTTCTTC
cdr3_aa: CASSSSSGGLGEQFF

j_call: TRBJ2-5
d_call: .
v_call: TRBV2
clone_size: .
cdr3_nt: TGTGCCAGCAGTGACGGGGGCCAAGAGACCCAGTACTTC
cdr3_aa: CASSDGGQETQYF

j_call: TRBJ2-7
d_call: .
v_call: TRBV27
clone_size: .
cdr3_nt: TGTGCCACCAAGAGGACGGGCTCGAGGGGGTACGAGCAGTACTTC
cdr3_aa: CATKRTGSRGYEQYF

j_call: TRBJ1-2
d_call: TRBD1
v_call: TRBV10-3
clone_size: .
cdr3_nt: TGTGCCATCAGTGTTGGGACAGAGTCCTATGGCTACACCTTC
cdr3_aa: CAISVGTESYGYTF

j_call: TRBJ1-3
d_call: TRBD1
v_call: TRBV9
clone_size: .
cdr3_nt: TGTGCCAGCAGCGTAGCTCCACACTTACCGGGACAGGGAACTGGAAACACCATATATTTT
cdr3_aa: CASSVAPHLPGQGTGNTIYF

j_call: TRBJ1-2
d_call: .
v_call: TRBV7-6
clone_size: .
cdr3_nt: TGTGCCAGCAGCCCGGGACATGGGACGAACTATGGCTACACCTTC
cdr3_aa: CASSPGHGTNYGYTF

j_call: TRBJ2-5
d_call: TRBD2
v_call: TRBV7-7
clone_size: .
cdr3_nt: TGTGCCAGCAGCTTAATCAGCGGGGCCCGGGAGACCCAGTACTTC
cdr3_aa: CASSLISGARETQYF

j_call: TRBJ1-2
d_call: TRBD1
v_call: TRBV19
clone_size: .
cdr3_nt: TGTGCCAGTAGTATATCCTCGACAGGGGGCCAAGGCTACACCTTC
cdr3_aa: CASSISSTGGQGYTF

j_call: TRBJ2-1
d_call: TRBD2
v_call: TRBV5-4
clone_size: .
cdr3_nt: TGTGCCAGCAGCGTGGGGACTAGCGGGGGGCCAAGGTACAATGAGCAGTTCTTC
cdr3_aa: CASSVGTSGGPRYNEQFF

j_call: TRBJ2-7
d_call: TRBD2
v_call: TRBV7-9
clone_size: .
cdr3_nt: TGTGCCAGCAGCTCCCGACTAGCCCCCTACGAGCAGTACTTC
cdr3_aa: CASSSRLAPYEQYF

j_call: TRBJ2-3
d_call: TRBD2
v_call: TRBV7-2
clone_size: .
cdr3_nt: TGTGCCAGCAGCCTCGAGACTAGCGGGGGGTTCACCCTCACAGATACGCAGTATTTT
cdr3_aa: CASSLETSGGFTLTDTQYF

j_call: TRBJ1-5
d_call: .
v_call: TRBV4-1
clone_size: once
cdr3_nt: TGCGCCAGCAGCCTTTCCCGAGGCTACAATCAGCCCCAGCATTTT
cdr3_aa: CASSLSRGYNQPQHF

j_call: TRBJ1-2
d_call: .
v_call: TRBV3-1/TRBV3-2
clone_size: .
cdr3_nt: TGTGCCAGCAGTTACACCGGGACTCCCGCATCTTATGGCTACACCTTC
cdr3_aa: CASSYTGTPASYGYTF

j_call: TRBJ2-2
d_call: TRBD2
v_call: TRBV7-9
clone_size: .
cdr3_nt: TGTGCCAGCAGCCACGGACTAGACACCGGGGAGCTGTTTTTT
cdr3_aa: CASSHGLDTGELFF

j_call: TRBJ1-3
d_call: TRBD1
v_call: TRBV28
clone_size: .
cdr3_nt: TGTGCCAGCAGTTCTACAGGGGTTGGAAACACCATATATTTT
cdr3_aa: CASSSTGVGNTIYF

j_call: TRBJ1-4
d_call: .
v_call: TRBV24-1
clone_size: .
cdr3_nt: TGTGCCATAGACGGGACTTTCCTTGAAAAACTGTTTTTT
cdr3_aa: CAIDGTFLEKLFF

j_call: TRBJ1-2
d_call: .
v_call: TRBV12-3/TRBV12-4
clone_size: .
cdr3_nt: TGTGCCAGCAGTTTAGGGCAATATGGCTACACCTTC
cdr3_aa: CASSLGQYGYTF

j_call: TRBJ1-2
d_call: TRBD1
v_call: TRBV3-1/TRBV3-2
clone_size: .
cdr3_nt: TGTGCCAGCAGTCTCGGGACAGGGGGTTATGGCTACACCTTC
cdr3_aa: CASSLGTGGYGYTF

j_call: TRBJ1-3
d_call: .
v_call: TRBV6-5
clone_size: .
cdr3_nt: TGTGCCAGCAGTTCCGTCGGGACATTTTCTGGAAACACCATATATTTT
cdr3_aa: CASSSVGTFSGNTIYF

j_call: TRBJ2-5
d_call: .
v_call: TRBV20-1
clone_size: .
cdr3_nt: TGCAGTGCCGCTTTGCGGACCCAGTACTTC
cdr3_aa: CSAALRTQYF

j_call: TRBJ2-1
d_call: TRBD2
v_call: TRBV5-1
clone_size: once
cdr3_nt: TGCGCCAGCAGTGTGAGCGGGGGCGCCTACAATGAGCAGTTCTTC
cdr3_aa: CASSVSGGAYNEQFF

j_call: TRBJ1-4
d_call: .
v_call: TRBV5-1
clone_size: .
cdr3_nt: TGCGCCAGCAGCAAGGGTGGGGGCGGTGAAAAACTGTTTTTT
cdr3_aa: CASSKGGGGEKLFF

j_call: TRBJ2-3
d_call: TRBD2
v_call: TRBV3-1/TRBV3-2
clone_size: .
cdr3_nt: TGTGCCAGCAGCCACGGACTAGCGTTCACAGATACGCAGTATTTT
cdr3_aa: CASSHGLAFTDTQYF

j_call: TRBJ2-5
d_call: TRBD1
v_call: TRBV7-3
clone_size: .
cdr3_nt: TGTGCCAGCAGCTCCTTAGGGGGACAGTCGGGCCTAGAGACCCAGTACTTC
cdr3_aa: CASSSLGGQSGLETQYF

j_call: TRBJ2-7
d_call: .
v_call: TRBV4-2
clone_size: .
cdr3_nt: TGTGCCAGCAGCCAAGATAGCCCGATGAGTAGCCCGTACTCCTACGAGCAGTACTTC
cdr3_aa: CASSQDSPMSSPYSYEQYF

j_call: TRBJ2-7
d_call: TRBD1
v_call: TRBV3-1/TRBV3-2
clone_size: .
cdr3_nt: TGTGCCAGCAGCCCCGGACAGGGACTTTGGGATTACGAGCAGTACTTC
cdr3_aa: CASSPGQGLWDYEQYF

j_call: TRBJ1-1
d_call: .
v_call: TRBV18
clone_size: few
cdr3_nt: TGTGCCAGCTCAAGGGGGTACACTGAAGCTTTCTTT
cdr3_aa: CASSRGYTEAFF

j_call: TRBJ2-1
d_call: TRBD2
v_call: TRBV5-4
clone_size: .
cdr3_nt: TGTGCCAGCAGCTTGGACTACGGGGGGGCCGGTGTTGAGCAGTTCTTC
cdr3_aa: CASSLDYGGAGVEQFF

j_call: TRBJ2-1
d_call: .
v_call: TRBV7-6
clone_size: .
cdr3_nt: TGTGCCAGCAGCTTAGGGGGCTTAGGGTACAATGAGCAGTTCTTC
cdr3_aa: CASSLGGLGYNEQFF

j_call: TRBJ2-5
d_call: TRBD1
v_call: TRBV25-1
clone_size: .
cdr3_nt: TGTGCCAGCAGTGAATCTCGACAGGGGCTGGAGACCCAGTACTTC
cdr3_aa: CASSESRQGLETQYF

j_call: TRBJ2-3
d_call: .
v_call: TRBV4-2
clone_size: .
cdr3_nt: TGTGCCAGCAGCCAAGAACGGGGAACAACAGATACGCAGTATTTT
cdr3_aa: CASSQERGTTDTQYF

j_call: TRBJ2-1
d_call: TRBD2
v_call: TRBV7-3
clone_size: .
cdr3_nt: TGTGCCAGCAGCTCTAGCGGGGGGCGAAATGAGCAGTTCTTC
cdr3_aa: CASSSSGGRNEQFF

j_call: TRBJ1-3
d_call: TRBD1
v_call: TRBV2
clone_size: once
cdr3_nt: TGTGCCAGCAGTGGTGGGACAGCTGGAAACACCATATATTTT
cdr3_aa: CASSGGTAGNTIYF

j_call: TRBJ2-5
d_call: TRBD1
v_call: TRBV5-6
clone_size: .
cdr3_nt: TGTGCCAGCAGCTTTTATCCGGGACAGGGGGAAGAGACCCAGTACTTC
cdr3_aa: CASSFYPGQGEETQYF

j_call: TRBJ2-3
d_call: TRBD2
v_call: TRBV3-1/TRBV3-2
clone_size: .
cdr3_nt: TGTGCCAGCAGGTCCTTTTCGGGGGGGCCAGATACGCAGTATTTT
cdr3_aa: CASRSFSGGPDTQYF

j_call: TRBJ1-1
d_call: TRBD1
v_call: TRBV19
clone_size: .
cdr3_nt: TGTGCCAGTAGTATAACCCCTGGGACAGGTACCACTGAAGCTTTCTTT
cdr3_aa: CASSITPGTGTTEAFF

j_call: TRBJ1-4
d_call: .
v_call: TRBV2
clone_size: .
cdr3_nt: TGTGCCAGCAGGGGTCAGAGGGGGAATGAAAAACTGTTTTTT
cdr3_aa: CASRGQRGNEKLFF

j_call: TRBJ2-7
d_call: TRBD2
v_call: TRBV7-9
clone_size: .
cdr3_nt: TGTGCCAGTGGGACTAGCGGGACCTACGAGCAGTACTTC
cdr3_aa: CASGTSGTYEQYF

j_call: TRBJ2-1
d_call: TRBD1
v_call: TRBV28
clone_size: .
cdr3_nt: TGTGCCAGCAGTTTTTACCGAGACAGGGGGAGAAATGAGCAGTTCTTC
cdr3_aa: CASSFYRDRGRNEQFF

j_call: TRBJ2-2
d_call: TRBD2
v_call: TRBV2
clone_size: .
cdr3_nt: TGTGCCAGCAGTGAGAAGCGGGGGGTCACTCTAACGAACACCGGGGAGCTGTTTTTT
cdr3_aa: CASSEKRGVTLTNTGELFF